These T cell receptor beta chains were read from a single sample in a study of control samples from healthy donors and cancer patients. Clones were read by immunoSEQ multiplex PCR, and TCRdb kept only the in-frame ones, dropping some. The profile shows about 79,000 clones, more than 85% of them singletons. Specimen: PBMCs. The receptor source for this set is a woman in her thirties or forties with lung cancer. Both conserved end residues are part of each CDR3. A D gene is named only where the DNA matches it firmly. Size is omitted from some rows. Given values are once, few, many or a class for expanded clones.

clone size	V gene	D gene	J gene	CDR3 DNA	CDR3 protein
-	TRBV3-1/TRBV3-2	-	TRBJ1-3	TGTGCCAGCAGCCAACTTCAGCCCCCTGACCCAAACACCATATATTTT	CASSQLQPPDPNTIYF
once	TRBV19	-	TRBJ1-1	TGTGCCAGTGGAAAAGGGAATAACATGAACACTGAAGCTTTCTTT	CASGKGNNMNTEAFF
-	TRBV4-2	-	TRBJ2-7	TGTGCCAGCAGCCAGCGGACGGAGACCTACGAGCAGTACTTC	CASSQRTETYEQYF
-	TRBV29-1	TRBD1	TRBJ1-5	TGCAGCGAACGACCGGGACAGGGGGTCTATCAGCCCCAGCATTTT	CSERPGQGVYQPQHF
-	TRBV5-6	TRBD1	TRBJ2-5	TGTGCCAGCAGCTTCACAGGGGACATCCAAGAGACCCAGTACTTC	CASSFTGDIQETQYF
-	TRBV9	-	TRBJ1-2	TGTGCCAGCAGCGCAAGGACGGGGGGGAGTCTAGGCTACACCTTC	CASSARTGGSLGYTF
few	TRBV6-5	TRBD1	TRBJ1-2	TGTGCCAGCAGTTACTCGGGCCAGGGGGCGGCGTACACCTTC	CASSYSGQGAAYTF
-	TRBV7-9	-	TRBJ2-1	TGTGCCAGCAGCCCGTGGCGGGCGCGGGACAATGAGCAGTTCTTC	CASSPWRARDNEQFF
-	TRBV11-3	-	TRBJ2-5	TGTGCCAGCAGCCGCGGTTCAAGGCCGGCAGAGACCCAGTACTTC	CASSRGSRPAETQYF
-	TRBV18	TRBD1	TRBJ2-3	TGTGCCAGCTCACTTGGGACAGGATCCACAGATACGCAGTATTTT	CASSLGTGSTDTQYF
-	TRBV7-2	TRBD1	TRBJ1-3	TGTGCCAGCAGCCATACAGGGGGTTCTGGAAACACCATATATTTT	CASSHTGGSGNTIYF
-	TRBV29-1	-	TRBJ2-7	TGCAGCGTTGAAGCTAGGGACGGCGGCTACGAGCAGTACTTC	CSVEARDGGYEQYF
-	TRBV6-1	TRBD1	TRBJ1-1	TGTGCCAGCAGTGAGTTAGACAGGGGGCTGAACACTGAAGCTTTCTTT	CASSELDRGLNTEAFF
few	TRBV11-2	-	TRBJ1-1	TGTGCCAGCAGCTTGCTGGTGGAGATCCTCAACACTGAAGCTTTCTTT	CASSLLVEILNTEAFF
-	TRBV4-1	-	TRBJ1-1	TGCGCCAGCAGCCAACCGGACAGGAACACTGAAGCTTTCTTT	CASSQPDRNTEAFF
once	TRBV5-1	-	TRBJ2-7	TGCGCCAGCAGCTTGGAGGTTGGGGCGGGGGAGCAGTACTTC	CASSLEVGAGEQYF
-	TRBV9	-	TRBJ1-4	TGTGCCAGCAGCGTAGACCAGGGAGGGGAAAAACTGTTTTTT	CASSVDQGGEKLFF
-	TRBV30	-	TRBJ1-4	TGTGCCTGGCGCCGACAGAAGATTAATGAAAAACTGTTTTTT	CAWRRQKINEKLFF
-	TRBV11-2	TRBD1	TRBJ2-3	TGTGCCAGCAGCATAGTGAGGGGGCAGGCAGATACGCAGTATTTT	CASSIVRGQADTQYF
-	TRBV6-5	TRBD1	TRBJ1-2	TGTGCCAGCAGTCAACAGGGGGTTAACTATGGCTACACCTTC	CASSQQGVNYGYTF
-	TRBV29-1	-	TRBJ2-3	TGCAGCGTTGGACCAGATACGCAGTATTTT	CSVGPDTQYF
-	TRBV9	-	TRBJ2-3	TGTGCCAGCAGCGCTTCAAGTGGGACCACGCAGTATTTT	CASSASSGTTQYF
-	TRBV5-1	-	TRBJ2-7	TGCGCCAGCAGCGCGGGGCACCGGGACACCTACGAGCAGTACTTC	CASSAGHRDTYEQYF
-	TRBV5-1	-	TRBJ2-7	TGCGCCAGCAGCCCTCCCGACTCCTACGAGCAGTACTTC	CASSPPDSYEQYF
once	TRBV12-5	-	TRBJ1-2	TGTGCTAGTGGTTCCCCTGGGGACGGAGCTAACTATGGCTACACCTTC	CASGSPGDGANYGYTF
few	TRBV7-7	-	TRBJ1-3	TGTGCTAGCAGCTTAAACTCTGGAAACACCATATATTTT	CASSLNSGNTIYF
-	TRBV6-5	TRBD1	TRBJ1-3	TGTGCCAGCAGCCCCGGGACAGCAACTGGAAACACCATATATTTT	CASSPGTATGNTIYF
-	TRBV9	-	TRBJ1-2	TGTGCCAGCAGCGTAGGTTGGGGAGTAGGCTACACCTTC	CASSVGWGVGYTF
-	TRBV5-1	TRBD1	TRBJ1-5	TGCGCCAGCAGCGAAGGGACAGGCCCTAATCAGCCCCAGCATTTT	CASSEGTGPNQPQHF
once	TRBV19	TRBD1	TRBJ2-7	TGTGCCAGTAGTATAGTAACAGGGGGCTTTTACGAGCAGTACTTC	CASSIVTGGFYEQYF
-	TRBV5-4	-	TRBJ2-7	TGTGCCAGCAGCTTGGGGGGGAATTTCCTCTACGAGCAGTACTTC	CASSLGGNFLYEQYF
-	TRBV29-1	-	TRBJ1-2	TGCAGCGTTGAAGATCGGGATGGCTACACCTTC	CSVEDRDGYTF
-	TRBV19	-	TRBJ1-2	TGTGCCAGTAGATCCACAGAAGGAGGTGACTATGGCTACACCTTC	CASRSTEGGDYGYTF
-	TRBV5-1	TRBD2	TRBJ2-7	TGCGCCAGCACCAAGTGGGCGGGGGAACCGGTAGAGCAGTACTTC	CASTKWAGEPVEQYF
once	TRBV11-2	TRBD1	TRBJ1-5	TGTGCCAGCACTAAAGGAACAGGGGACCTCGTTTATAGCAATCAGCCCCAGCATTTT	CASTKGTGDLVYSNQPQHF
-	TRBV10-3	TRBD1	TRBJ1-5	TGTGCCATCAGCGAATTTCAGGGGGCAGGGCAGCCCCAGCATTTT	CAISEFQGAGQPQHF
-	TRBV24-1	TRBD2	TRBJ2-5	TGTGCCACCAGTGATTTGTTGGCGGGGGGACGGGAGACCCAGTACTTC	CATSDLLAGGRETQYF